This entry is about one T cell receptor (beta chain). Its antigen remains unknown. For TCRbeta, the library was prepared with unique molecular identifiers. TCRdb analysed the PCR reads with MiXCR anew, one entry per CDR3 protein. The sample has a few hundred thousand distinct CDR3 sequences, roughly 44% seen once; the top ten hold around a quarter. CDR1 is ENHRY, CDR2 SYGVKD, per germline. The CDR3 loop spans 15 amino acids. V trimming: 4 bases; J trimming: 3 bases; junction bases outside the gene matches: 8. The data were obtained in a study of T-cell reconstitution after alpha-beta-depleted transplantation in children. Study-wide results and limits: Two months or so post-transplant, alpha-beta T cells reportedly derived from several hundred expanded graft clones. One year after transplant, T-cell counts and diversity came mostly from newly produced T cells. Surviving recipient cells, namely T cells and thymic progenitors, were the source of high day-60 TCRbeta diversity in some patients.

The sample consisted of PBMCs, taken before TCRalphabeta/CD19-depleted stem cell transplant. This TCR was sampled from a girl aged 2 to 9 with aplastic anemia, due to receive a stem cell transplant. The chain employs TRBV10-3 and TRBJ1-2; 7 positions match TRBD1. The CDR3 sequence: CAISVGRGRDYGYTF. CDR3 bases: TGTGCCATCAGTGTTGGAAGGGGGCGGGACTATGGCTACACCTTC.